Following are 13 T cell receptor beta chains from one sample sequenced in a study of cytomegalovirus exposure and HLA in healthy donors. The study ran its PCR with 60 Vbeta and 13 Jbeta primers. Using immunoSEQ multiplex PCR, the repertoire was profiled, and TCRdb retains in-frame clones only, with some absent. The sample yields about 140,000 clones, over 60% seen once. Sequences were obtained from PBMCs. These receptors originate from a man aged 35-49 years in good health and CMV-seropositive.

V is TRBV2 and J is TRBJ2-7, with 10 nucleotides matching TRBD1. The length of the CDR3 is 14 residues. In germline, CDR1 is SNHLY, CDR2 FYNNEI. The V gene end was trimmed by 6 bases and the J gene end by 3 bases; junction bases not matched to a gene: 5. CDR3 in amino acids: CASSSGQGIYEQYF. The CDR3 coding sequence is TGTGCCAGCAGCTCGGGACAGGGGATCTACGAGCAGTACTTC.

This chain links TRBV11-1 with TRBJ1-1, with D possibly matching TRBD1 (6 bases). Per germline, CDR1 SGHAT and CDR2 FQDESV (reference sequence). V lost 3 bases and J lost 6, with 11 bases in between. The CDR3 is made up of 13 amino acids. CDR3: CASSFSGQPEAFF. In DNA form, the CDR3 reads TGTGCCAGCAGCTTTTCCGGACAGCCTGAAGCTTTCTTT.

The genes are TRBV6-5 and TRBJ1-4; 8 bases agree with TRBD1. This CDR3 is 15 amino acids long. Germline V gives CDR1 MNHEY, CDR2 SVGAGI. V dropped 6 bases and J dropped 6; count of bases not matched to a gene: 9. The CDR3 DNA sequence: TGTGCCAGCAGCCCCAGGGGGCGCCCCGATGAAAAACTGTTTTTT. Protein: CASSPRGRPDEKLFF.

This chain uses TRBV5-1 with TRBJ2-7; 11 nucleotides line up with TRBD1. The V gene end was trimmed by 2 bases and the J gene end by 1 base; junction bases not matched to a gene: 5. CDR3 length: 16 amino acids. CDR1 and CDR2 (germline): SGHRS, YFSETQ. The CDR3 nucleotides read TGCGCCAGCAGCTTCCCGGGGACAGGGGGATCCTACGAGCAGTACTTC. Translated: CASSFPGTGGSYEQYF.

This rearrangement joins TRBV5-4 to TRBJ1-1; D is unclear. This CDR3 is 16 amino acids long. CDR1 and CDR2 (germline): SGHNT, YYREEE (reference sequence). V dropped 0 bases and J dropped 0 bases, with 12 bases sitting between them. The CDR3 DNA reads TGTGCCAGCAGCTTGGGCGCACCGCATTTGAACACTGAAGCTTTCTTT. Amino acid sequence: CASSLGAPHLNTEAFF.

The chain combines TRBV29-1 with TRBJ1-1; tentative D call: TRBD1 (5 bases). The CDR3 is 14 amino acids. Germline lookup yields CDR1 SQVTM and CDR2 ANQGSEA. Trimming stripped 4 bases from V and 6 bases from J, with 18 bases between. The CDR3 spells CSVVIVGGAAEAFF. In DNA, the CDR3 is TGCAGCGTTGTGATTGTCGGGGGAGCCGCTGAAGCTTTCTTT.

J is TRBJ2-7 and V is TRBV7-9; 7 bases are shared with TRBD2. This CDR3 region has 16 residues. Trimming cost V 4 bases and J 6 bases; bases outside gene matches: 15. Germline CDR1 SEHNR, CDR2 FQNEAQ (reference sequence). For the CDR3, the DNA is TGTGCCAGCAGCTCGAGGCATGGCGGGAGTACGGGCGAGCAGTACTTC. Translation gives CASSSRHGGSTGEQYF.

V and J are TRBV9 and TRBJ2-7; TRBD1 agrees at 9 bases. V lost 2 bases, J lost 4 bases, and 4 bases stayed unmatched. The CDR3 loop spans 14 amino acids. The germline V gene has CDR1 SGDLS and CDR2 YYNGEE. The CDR3 coding sequence is TGTGCCAGCAGCGTCGGGACAGGGAGGTACGAGCAGTACTTC. Its translation: CASSVGTGRYEQYF.

The count of this clone is one. The chain carries TRBV7-9 and TRBJ2-7; D is uncertain. Germline V gives CDR1 SEHNR, CDR2 FQNEAQ (reference sequence). The CDR3 loop spans 12 amino acids. Trimming shortened V by 4 bases and J by 4 bases, and 8 bases separated the two germline ends. As DNA, the CDR3 is TGTGCCAGCAGCTCGGTCGCGTACGAGCAGTACTTC. This translates into CASSSVAYEQYF.

The chain carries TRBV4-1 and TRBJ2-7; 9 bases are a match to TRBD2. The CDR3 covers 15 residues. V lost 1 base, J lost 6 bases, and 7 bases stayed unmatched. Looked up from germline, CDR1 is MGHRA and CDR2 is YSYEKL. The CDR3 DNA sequence: TGCGCCAGCAGCCAAGCGGGCGGGGGGGCTCTCGAGCAGTACTTC. This encodes CASSQAGGGALEQYF.

Only a few counts were recorded for this clone. This chain links TRBV18 with TRBJ1-3; no definite D call. CDR3 length: 16 residues. The V end lost 0 bases, the J end lost 0 bases, and 9 bases lay between the germline ends. CDR1 is KGHSH and CDR2 is LQKENI in the germline V gene. The CDR3 coding sequence is TGTGCCAGCTCACCACCGAACAGAAACTCTGGAAACACCATATATTTT. Protein: CASSPPNRNSGNTIYF.

This clone was counted a few times. The V gene is TRBV30, the J gene TRBJ1-2, with 7 bases aligning to TRBD1. The germline V gene encodes CDR1 GTSNPN and CDR2 SVGIG (reference sequence). V shed 5 bases, J shed 8 bases, and the junction held 11 bases outside the gene matches. The length of the CDR3 is 13 residues. The CDR3 sequence: CAWCADRDGGYTF. In nucleotides, the CDR3 is TGTGCCTGGTGTGCCGACAGGGACGGCGGCTACACCTTC.

This clone was seen a handful of times. The genes are TRBV11-3 and TRBJ1-1; 7 bases agree with TRBD1. Per germline, CDR1 SGHNT and CDR2 YENEEA. The V and J ends lost 6 bases and 5 bases, in that order; junction bases with no gene match: 12. The CDR3 length is 15 residues. In DNA form, the CDR3 reads TGTGCCAGCAGAGGGGGCGCAACTGGGGAGACTGAAGCTTTCTTT. Amino acid sequence: CASRGGATGETEAFF. The full variable domain, its missing parts supplied by reference TRBV11-3 and TRBJ1-1, is EAGVVQSPRYKIIEKKQPVAFWCNPISGHNTLYWYLQNLGQGPELLIRYENEEAVDDSQLPKDRFSAERLKGVDSTLKIQPAELGDSAVYLCASRGGATGETEAFFGQGTRLTVV.